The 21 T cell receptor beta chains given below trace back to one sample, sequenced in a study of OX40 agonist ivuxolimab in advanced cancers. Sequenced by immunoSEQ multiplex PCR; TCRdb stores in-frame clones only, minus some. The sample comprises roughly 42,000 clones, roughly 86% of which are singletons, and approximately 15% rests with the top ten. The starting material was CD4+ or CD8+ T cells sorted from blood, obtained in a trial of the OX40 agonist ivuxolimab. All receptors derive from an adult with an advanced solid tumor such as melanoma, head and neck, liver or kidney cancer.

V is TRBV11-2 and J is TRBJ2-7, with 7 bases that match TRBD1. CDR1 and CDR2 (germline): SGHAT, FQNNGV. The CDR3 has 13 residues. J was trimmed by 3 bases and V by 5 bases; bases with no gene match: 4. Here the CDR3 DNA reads TGTGCCAGCAGCCCGGGGACAGTCTACGAGCAGTACTTC. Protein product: CASSPGTVYEQYF.

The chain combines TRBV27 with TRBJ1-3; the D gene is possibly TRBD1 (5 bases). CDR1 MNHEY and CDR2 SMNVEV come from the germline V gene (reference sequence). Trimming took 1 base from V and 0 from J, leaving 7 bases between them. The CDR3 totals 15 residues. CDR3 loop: CASSLFGGSGNTIYF. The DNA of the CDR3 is TGTGCCAGCAGTTTATTCGGGGGCTCTGGAAACACCATATATTTT.

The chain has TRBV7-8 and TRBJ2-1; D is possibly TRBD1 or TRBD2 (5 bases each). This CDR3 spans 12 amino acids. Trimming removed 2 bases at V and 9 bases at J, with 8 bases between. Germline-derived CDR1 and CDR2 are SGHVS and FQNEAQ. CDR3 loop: CASSLPGTEQFF. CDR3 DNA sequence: TGTGCCAGCAGCTTACCAGGGACTGAGCAGTTCTTC.

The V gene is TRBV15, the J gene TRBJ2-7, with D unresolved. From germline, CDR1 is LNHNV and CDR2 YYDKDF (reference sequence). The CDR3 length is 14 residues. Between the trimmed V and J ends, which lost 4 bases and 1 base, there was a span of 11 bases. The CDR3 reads CATSMTGWSYEQYF. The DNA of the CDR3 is TGTGCCACCAGCATGACCGGTTGGTCCTACGAGCAGTACTTC.

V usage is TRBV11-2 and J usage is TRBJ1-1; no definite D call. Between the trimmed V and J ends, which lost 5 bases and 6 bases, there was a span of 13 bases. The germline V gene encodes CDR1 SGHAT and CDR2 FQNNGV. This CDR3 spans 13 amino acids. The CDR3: CASSPTPGAEAFF. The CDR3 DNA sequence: TGTGCCAGCAGCCCAACCCCCGGGGCTGAAGCTTTCTTT.

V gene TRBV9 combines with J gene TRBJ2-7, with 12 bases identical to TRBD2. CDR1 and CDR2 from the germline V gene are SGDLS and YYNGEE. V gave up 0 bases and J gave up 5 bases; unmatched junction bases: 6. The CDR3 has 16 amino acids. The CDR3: CASSVALAGGPHEQYF. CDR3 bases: TGTGCCAGCAGCGTAGCGCTAGCGGGAGGGCCGCACGAGCAGTACTTC.

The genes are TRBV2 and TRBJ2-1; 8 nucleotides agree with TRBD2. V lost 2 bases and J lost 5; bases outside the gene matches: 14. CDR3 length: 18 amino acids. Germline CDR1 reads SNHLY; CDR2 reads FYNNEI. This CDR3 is CASSEPQGRGGPDNEQFF. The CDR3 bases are TGTGCCAGCAGTGAACCCCAGGGACGGGGGGGCCCCGACAATGAGCAGTTCTTC.

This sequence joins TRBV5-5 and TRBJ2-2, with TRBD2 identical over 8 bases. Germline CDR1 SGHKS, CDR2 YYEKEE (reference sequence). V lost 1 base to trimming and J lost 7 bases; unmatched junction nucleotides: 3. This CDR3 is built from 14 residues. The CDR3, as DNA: TGTGCCAGCAGCTTGTTTACTAGCGGCGGGGAGCTGTTTTTT. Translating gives CASSLFTSGGELFF. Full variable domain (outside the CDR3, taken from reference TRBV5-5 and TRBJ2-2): DAGVTQSPTHLIKTRGQQVTLRCSPISGHKSVSWYQQVLGQGPQFIFQYYEKEERGRGNFPDRFSARQFPNYSSELNVNALLLGDSALYLCASSLFTSGGELFFGEGSRLTVL.

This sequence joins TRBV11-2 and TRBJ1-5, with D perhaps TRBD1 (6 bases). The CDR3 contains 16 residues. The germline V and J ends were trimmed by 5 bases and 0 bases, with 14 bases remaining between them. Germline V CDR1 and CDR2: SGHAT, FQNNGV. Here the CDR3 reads CASSTWGLLSNQPQHF. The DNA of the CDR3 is TGTGCCAGCAGCACCTGGGGGCTTCTTAGCAATCAGCCCCAGCATTTT.

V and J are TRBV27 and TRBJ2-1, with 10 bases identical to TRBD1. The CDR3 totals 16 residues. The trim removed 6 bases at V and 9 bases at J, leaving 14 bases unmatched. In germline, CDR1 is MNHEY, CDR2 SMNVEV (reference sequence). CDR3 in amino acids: CASSSFGTGVRSEQFF. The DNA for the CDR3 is TGTGCCAGCAGCTCCTTTGGGACAGGGGTGAGGAGTGAGCAGTTCTTC.

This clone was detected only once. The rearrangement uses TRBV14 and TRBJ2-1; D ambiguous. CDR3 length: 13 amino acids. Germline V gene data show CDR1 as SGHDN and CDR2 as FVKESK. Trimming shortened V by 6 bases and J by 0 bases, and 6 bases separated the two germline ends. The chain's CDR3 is CASRGFSYNEQFF. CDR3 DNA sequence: TGTGCCAGCAGGGGATTCTCCTACAATGAGCAGTTCTTC.

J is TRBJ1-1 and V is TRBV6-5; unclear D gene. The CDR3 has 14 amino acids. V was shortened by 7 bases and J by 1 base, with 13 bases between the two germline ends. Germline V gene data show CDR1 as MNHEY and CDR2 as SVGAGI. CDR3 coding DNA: TGTGCCAGCATTCCAACATATACGAACACTGAAGCTTTCTTT. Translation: CASIPTYTNTEAFF.

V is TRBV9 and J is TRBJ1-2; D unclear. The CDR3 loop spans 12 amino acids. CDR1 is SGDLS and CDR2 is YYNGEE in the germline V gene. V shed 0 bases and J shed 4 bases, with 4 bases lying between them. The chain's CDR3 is CASSVGFYGYTF. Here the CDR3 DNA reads TGTGCCAGCAGCGTAGGGTTCTATGGCTACACCTTC.

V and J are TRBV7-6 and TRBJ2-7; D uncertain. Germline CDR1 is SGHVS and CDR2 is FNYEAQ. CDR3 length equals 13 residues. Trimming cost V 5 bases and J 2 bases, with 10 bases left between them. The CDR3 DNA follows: TGTGCCAGCAGCCAAACTACGACCTACGAGCAGTACTTC. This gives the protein CASSQTTTYEQYF.

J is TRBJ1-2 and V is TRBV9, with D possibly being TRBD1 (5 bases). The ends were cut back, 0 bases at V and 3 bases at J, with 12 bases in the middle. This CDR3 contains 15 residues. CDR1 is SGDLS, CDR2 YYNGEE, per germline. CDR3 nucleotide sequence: TGTGCCAGCAGCGTAGATCTAGGGGCGGACTATGGCTACACCTTC. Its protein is CASSVDLGADYGYTF.

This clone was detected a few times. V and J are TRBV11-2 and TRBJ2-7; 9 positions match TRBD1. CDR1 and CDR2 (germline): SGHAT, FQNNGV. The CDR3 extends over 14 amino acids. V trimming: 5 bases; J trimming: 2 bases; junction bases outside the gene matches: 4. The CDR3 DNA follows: TGTGCCAGCAGCCCGGGACAGGGCCCCTACGAGCAGTACGTC. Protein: CASSPGQGPYEQYV.

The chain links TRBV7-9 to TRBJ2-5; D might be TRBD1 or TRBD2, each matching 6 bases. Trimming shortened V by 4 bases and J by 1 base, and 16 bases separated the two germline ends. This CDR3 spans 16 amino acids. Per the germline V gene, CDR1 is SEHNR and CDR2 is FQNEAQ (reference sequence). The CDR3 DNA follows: TGTGCCAGCAGCTCCATGAAGGGGGGCATCCAAGAGACCCAGTACTTC. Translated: CASSSMKGGIQETQYF.

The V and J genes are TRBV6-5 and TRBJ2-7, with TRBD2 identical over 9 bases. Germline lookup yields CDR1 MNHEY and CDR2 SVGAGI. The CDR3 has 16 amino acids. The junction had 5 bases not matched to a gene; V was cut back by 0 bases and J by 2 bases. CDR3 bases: TGTGCCAGCAGTTACTCGAGACTAGCGGTGGCCTACGAGCAGTACTTC. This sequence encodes CASSYSRLAVAYEQYF.

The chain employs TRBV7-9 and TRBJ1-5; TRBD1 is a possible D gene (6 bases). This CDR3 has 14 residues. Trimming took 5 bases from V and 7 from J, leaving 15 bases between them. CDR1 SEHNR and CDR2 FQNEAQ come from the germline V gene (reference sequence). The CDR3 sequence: CASSLPGAWQPQHF. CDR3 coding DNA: TGTGCCAGCAGCCTGCCAGGGGCTTGGCAGCCCCAGCATTTT.

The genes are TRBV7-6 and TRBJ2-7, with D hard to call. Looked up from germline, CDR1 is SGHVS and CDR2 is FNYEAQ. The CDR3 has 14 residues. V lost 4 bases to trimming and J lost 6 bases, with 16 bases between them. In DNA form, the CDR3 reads TGTGCCAGCAGCTCGGGCACTAACTCAGGCGAGCAGTACTTC. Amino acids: CASSSGTNSGEQYF.

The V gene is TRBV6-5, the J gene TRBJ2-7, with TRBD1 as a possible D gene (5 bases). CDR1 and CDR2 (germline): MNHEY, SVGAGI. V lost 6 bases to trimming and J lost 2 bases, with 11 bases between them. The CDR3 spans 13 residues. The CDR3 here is CASSVGPAYEQYF. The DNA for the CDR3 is TGTGCCAGCAGCGTGGGGCCGGCCTACGAGCAGTACTTC.